This T cell receptor beta chain was recovered during a study of T cell repertoires in cytomegalovirus infection. One entry per CDR3 protein results from TCRdb running MiXCR on the reads. The profile shows 200,000 to 250,000 distinct CDR3 sequences, about 39% of them singletons. The CDR3 is 14 amino acids. In germline, CDR1 is MNHEY, CDR2 SMNVEV (reference sequence). The V and J ends lost 3 bases and 2 bases respectively, with 9 bases between them. As regards this clonotype: The antigen is unknown.

The V call is TRBV27, the J call TRBJ2-3; D is unclear. This receptor was identified in a human donor in good health (CMV status not recorded). Some clones in this sample may be carry-over from other donors' samples. Sequences were derived from CD8+ T cells from cultured PBMCs, sampled from culture after CMV antigen stimulation. DNA of the CDR3: TGTGCCAGCAGTTTTGGTGGAAACACAGATACGCAGTATTTT. Residues: CASSFGGNTDTQYF.